This TCR beta chain was captured in a study of blood T cell repertoires in COVID-19 (dated by TCRdb to 2018 to 2020). Background for the entire study: Samples covering the acute and convalescent phases of COVID-19 were provided by collaborators in the United States, Italy and Spain. The material from the prospective study consisted of cDNA or gDNA derived from T cells, B-cell-depleted T cells, or PBMCs. Deeply sampled blood TCRbeta repertoires from subjects exposed to, actively infected with, or recovered from COVID-19 were included in the dataset. The repertoires were made available in a free public database intended to serve as a resource for research on the immune response to SARS-CoV-2. Samples came from the ongoing ImmuneRACE study (first 160 participants) plus 1,254 subjects from 6 global collaborators. A de-identified subject ID, COVID-19 status, age in years and sex were almost always included in the sample metadata. Where available, HLA class I and class II types were obtained from metadata supplied by the sample provider rather than from assay-based typing.

The CDR3 starts with the cysteine, ends with the phenylalanine, and has 15 residues. The DNA shown is the 45-base CDR3, in frame from base 1. CDR1 and CDR2 are read off the germline V gene (reference sequence) as SEHNR and FQNEAQ. Trimmed from V: 4 bases; trimmed from J: 7 bases; junction bases lacking a gene match: 13. TCRbeta CDR3 regions were amplified from genomic DNA using the immunoSEQ Assay, a bias-controlled multiplex PCR. The original methods were these. The number of nucleated cells in each sample was estimated by amplification of reference gene primers within the assay. Sequence reads were collapsed and filtered to measure the absolute abundance of every unique TCRbeta CDR3 rearrangement. For each sample, productive Simpson clonality was calculated by taking the square root of Simpson's diversity index across productive rearrangements. Held by TCRdb, this immuneACCESS table contains in-frame sequences only and omits some clones. Under half of the omission traces to an unresolved V gene where checked; the cause of the rest is unknown. The V and J calls and clone size come from that table; D and trimming were worked out from the DNA. In all, the sample holds about 44,000 clones, and around nine tenths of those were seen once. Approximately 1.3% of the sample lies in the top ten.

Collaborating institutions collected whole blood in K2EDTA tubes following their own protocols. For TCRbeta analysis, collaborators shipped samples in one of three forms: frozen whole blood, isolated PBMCs, or DNA extracted from either of those sample types. Worth noting for this clone: There is no known antigen for this receptor. Within one base of it there is no much larger clone, and no base qualities were kept.

Broader findings and caveats from the paper: How much clinical and demographic metadata was included differed by source and by participant, and the metadata was provided uncurated.

This TCR was recovered from a woman in her thirties or forties with acute or convalescent COVID-19. The rearrangement combines TRBV7-9 with TRBJ2-7; TRBD2 fits 7 bases in the junction. Sample: peripheral blood. For the CDR3, the sequence is CASSSRERPRGEQYF. DNA sequence: TGTGCCAGCAGCTCGCGGGAGCGGCCGAGAGGGGAGCAGTACTTC.